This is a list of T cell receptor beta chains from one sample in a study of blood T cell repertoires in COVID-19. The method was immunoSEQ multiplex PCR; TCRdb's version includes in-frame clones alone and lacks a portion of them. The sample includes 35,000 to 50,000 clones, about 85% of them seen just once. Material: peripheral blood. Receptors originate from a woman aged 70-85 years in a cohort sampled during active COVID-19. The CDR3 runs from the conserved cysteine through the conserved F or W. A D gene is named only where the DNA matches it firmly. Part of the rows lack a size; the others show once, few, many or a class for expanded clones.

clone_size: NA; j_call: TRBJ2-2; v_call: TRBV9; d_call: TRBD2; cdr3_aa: CASSVALAAFAGELFF; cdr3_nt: TGTGCCAGCAGCGTAGCACTAGCGGCCTTTGCCGGGGAGCTGTTTTTT
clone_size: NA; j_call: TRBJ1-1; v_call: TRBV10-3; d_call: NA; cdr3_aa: CAIGPGITEAFF; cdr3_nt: TGTGCCATCGGGCCTGGAATAACCGAAGCTTTCTTT
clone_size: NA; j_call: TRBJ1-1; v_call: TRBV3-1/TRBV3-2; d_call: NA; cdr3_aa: CASSTTGNTEAFF; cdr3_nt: TGTGCCAGCAGCACGACAGGAAACACTGAAGCTTTCTTT
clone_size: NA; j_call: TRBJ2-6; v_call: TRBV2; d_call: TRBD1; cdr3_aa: CASSVGTGSAGANVLTF; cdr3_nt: TGTGCCAGCAGTGTAGGGACAGGGTCGGCTGGGGCCAACGTCCTGACTTTC
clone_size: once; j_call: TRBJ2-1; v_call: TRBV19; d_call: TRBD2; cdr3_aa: CASSMGLSYNEQFF; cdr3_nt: TGTGCCAGTAGTATGGGACTATCCTACAATGAGCAGTTCTTC
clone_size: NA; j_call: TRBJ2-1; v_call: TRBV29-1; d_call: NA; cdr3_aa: CSVANTGGEQFF; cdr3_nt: TGCAGCGTCGCCAATACAGGTGGTGAGCAGTTCTTC
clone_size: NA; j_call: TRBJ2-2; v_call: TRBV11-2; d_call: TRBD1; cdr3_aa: CASSLDRGRSGELFF; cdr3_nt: TGTGCCAGCAGCTTAGACAGGGGGCGTAGCGGGGAGCTGTTTTTT
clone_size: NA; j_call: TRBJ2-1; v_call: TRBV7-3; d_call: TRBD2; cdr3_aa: CASSKPPVSGSYNEQFF; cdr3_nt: TGTGCCAGCAGCAAACCGCCGGTGAGCGGGAGCTACAATGAGCAGTTCTTC
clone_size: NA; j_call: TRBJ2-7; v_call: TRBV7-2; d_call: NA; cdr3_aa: CASSPAYEQYF; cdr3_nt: TGTGCCAGCAGCCCCGCCTACGAGCAGTACTTC
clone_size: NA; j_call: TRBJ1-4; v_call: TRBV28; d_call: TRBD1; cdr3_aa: CASSPRTGGAYEKLFF; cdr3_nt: TGTGCCAGCAGCCCCAGGACAGGGGGCGCGTATGAAAAACTGTTTTTT
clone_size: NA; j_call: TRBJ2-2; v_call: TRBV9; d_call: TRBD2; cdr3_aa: CASSSRLAGPNTGELFF; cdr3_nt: TGTGCCAGCAGCTCCCGTCTAGCGGGACCGAACACCGGGGAGCTGTTTTTT
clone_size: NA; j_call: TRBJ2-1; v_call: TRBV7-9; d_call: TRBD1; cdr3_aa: CASSLTGQGHEQFF; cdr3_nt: TGTGCCAGCAGCCTAACTGGACAGGGCCATGAGCAGTTCTTC
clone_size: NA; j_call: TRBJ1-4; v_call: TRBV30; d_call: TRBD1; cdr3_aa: CAWSGRDRVNTNEKLFF; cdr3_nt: TGTGCCTGGAGTGGCCGGGACAGGGTGAATACTAATGAAAAACTGTTTTTT
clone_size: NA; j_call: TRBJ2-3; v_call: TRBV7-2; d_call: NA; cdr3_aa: CASSPRRQGTDTQYF; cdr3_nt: TGTGCCAGCAGCCCCCGAAGACAGGGCACAGATACGCAGTATTTT
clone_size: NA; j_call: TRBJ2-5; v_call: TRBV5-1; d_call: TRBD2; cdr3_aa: CASSLALAGIQETQYF; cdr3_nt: TGCGCCAGCAGCTTGGCTCTAGCGGGGATTCAAGAGACCCAGTACTTC
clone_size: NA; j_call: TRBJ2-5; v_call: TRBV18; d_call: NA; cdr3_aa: CASSSRTATYGETQYF; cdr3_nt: TGTGCCAGCTCATCCAGGACAGCCACTTATGGGGAGACCCAGTACTTC
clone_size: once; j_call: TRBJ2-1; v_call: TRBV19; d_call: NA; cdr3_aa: CASSIGTGPLDEQFF; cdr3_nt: TGTGCCAGTAGTATTGGAACAGGTCCCTTGGATGAGCAGTTCTTC
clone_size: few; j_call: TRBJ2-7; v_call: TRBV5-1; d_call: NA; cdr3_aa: CASSLGAGPGYEQYF; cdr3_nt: TGCGCCAGCAGCTTGGGGGCGGGACCGGGCTACGAGCAGTACTTC
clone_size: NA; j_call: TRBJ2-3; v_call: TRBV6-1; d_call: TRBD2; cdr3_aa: CASSETGRDTDTQYF; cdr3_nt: TGTGCCAGCAGTGAAACGGGGAGGGACACAGATACGCAGTATTTT
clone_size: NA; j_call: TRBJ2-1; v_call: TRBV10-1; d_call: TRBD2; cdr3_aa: CASRTGLALPSEQFF; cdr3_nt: TGCGCCAGCAGAACGGGACTAGCGCTGCCGAGTGAGCAGTTCTTC
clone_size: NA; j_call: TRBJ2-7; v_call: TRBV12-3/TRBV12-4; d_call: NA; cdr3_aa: CASSWAGYEQYF; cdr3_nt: TGTGCCAGCAGTTGGGCAGGATACGAGCAGTACTTC
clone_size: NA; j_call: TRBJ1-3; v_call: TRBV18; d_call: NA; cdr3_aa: CASSTGSGNTIYF; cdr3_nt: TGTGCCAGCTCAACAGGTTCTGGAAACACCATATATTTT